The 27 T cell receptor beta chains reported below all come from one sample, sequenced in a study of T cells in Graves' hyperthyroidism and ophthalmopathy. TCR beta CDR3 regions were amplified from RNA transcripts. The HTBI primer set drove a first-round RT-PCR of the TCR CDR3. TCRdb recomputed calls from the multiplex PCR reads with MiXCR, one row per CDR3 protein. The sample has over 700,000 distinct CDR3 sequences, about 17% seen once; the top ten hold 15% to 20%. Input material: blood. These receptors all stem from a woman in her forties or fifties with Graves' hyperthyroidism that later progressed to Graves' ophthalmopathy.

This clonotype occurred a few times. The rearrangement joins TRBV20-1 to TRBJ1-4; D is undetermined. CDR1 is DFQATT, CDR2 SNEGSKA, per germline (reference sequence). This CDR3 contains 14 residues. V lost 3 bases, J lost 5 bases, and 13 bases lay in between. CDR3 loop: CSASYPDRNEKLFF. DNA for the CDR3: TGCAGTGCTAGTTATCCGGACCGGAATGAAAAACTGTTTTTT.

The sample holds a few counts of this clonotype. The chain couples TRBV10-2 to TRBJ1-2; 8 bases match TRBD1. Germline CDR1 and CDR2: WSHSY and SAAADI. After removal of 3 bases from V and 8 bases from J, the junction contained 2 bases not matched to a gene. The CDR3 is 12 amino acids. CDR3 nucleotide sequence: TGCGCCAGCAGTGACAACAGGGGGGGCTACACCTTC. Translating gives CASSDNRGGYTF.

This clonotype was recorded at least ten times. This chain's CDR3 is CASSLDRGREQYF. The CDR3 DNA reads as TGTGCCAGCAGCTTGGACAGGGGGCGCGAGCAGTACTTC. The chain combines TRBV5-5 with TRBJ2-7, with 9 bases matching TRBD1. Germline V gene data show CDR1 as SGHKS and CDR2 as YYEKEE (reference sequence). The CDR3 runs to 13 residues. V shed 0 bases, J shed 6 bases, and the junction held 1 base outside the gene matches.

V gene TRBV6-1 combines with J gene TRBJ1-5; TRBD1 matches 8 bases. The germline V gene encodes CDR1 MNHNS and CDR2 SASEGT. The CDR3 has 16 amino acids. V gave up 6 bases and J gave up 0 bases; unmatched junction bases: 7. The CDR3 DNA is TGTGCCAGCAGGGACAGGGATACAAATAGCAATCAGCCCCAGCATTTT. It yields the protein CASRDRDTNSNQPQHF.

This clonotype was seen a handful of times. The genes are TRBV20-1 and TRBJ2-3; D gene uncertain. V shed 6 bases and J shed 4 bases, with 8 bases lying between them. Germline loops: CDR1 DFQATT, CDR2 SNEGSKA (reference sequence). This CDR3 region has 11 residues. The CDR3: CSARPADTQYF. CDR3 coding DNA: TGCAGTGCCAGACCAGCAGATACGCAGTATTTT.

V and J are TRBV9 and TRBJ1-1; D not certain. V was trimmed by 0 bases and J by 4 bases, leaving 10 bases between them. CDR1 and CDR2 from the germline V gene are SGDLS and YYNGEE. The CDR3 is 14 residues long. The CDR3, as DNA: TGTGCCAGCAGCGTAGGGGATAGGGCCACTGAAGCTTTCTTT. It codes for CASSVGDRATEAFF.

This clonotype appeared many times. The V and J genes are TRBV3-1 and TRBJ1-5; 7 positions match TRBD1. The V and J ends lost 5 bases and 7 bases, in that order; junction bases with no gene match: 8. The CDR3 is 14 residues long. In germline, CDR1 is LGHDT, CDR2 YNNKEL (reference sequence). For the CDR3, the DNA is TGTGCCAGCAGCGGGGAGGGACAGCGACAGCCCCAGCATTTT. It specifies CASSGEGQRQPQHF.

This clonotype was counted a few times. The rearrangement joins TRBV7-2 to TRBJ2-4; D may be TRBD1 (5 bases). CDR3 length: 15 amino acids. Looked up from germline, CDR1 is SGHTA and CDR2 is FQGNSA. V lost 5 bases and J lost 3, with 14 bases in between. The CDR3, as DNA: TGTGCCAGCAGCCTACGACAGTTCGGCAAAAACATTCAGTACTTC. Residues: CASSLRQFGKNIQYF.

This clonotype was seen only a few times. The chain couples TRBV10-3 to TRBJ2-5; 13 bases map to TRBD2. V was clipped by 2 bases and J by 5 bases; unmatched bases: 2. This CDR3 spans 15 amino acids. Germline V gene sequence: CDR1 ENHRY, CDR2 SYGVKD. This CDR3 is CAISEGTSGAETQYF. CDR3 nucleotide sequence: TGTGCCATCAGTGAGGGGACTAGCGGGGCGGAGACCCAGTACTTC.

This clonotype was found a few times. This CDR3 reads CATSRSTLTSGGRRDTQYF. The CDR3 nucleotides are TGTGCCACCAGCAGATCTACCCTGACTAGCGGGGGGAGGCGAGATACGCAGTATTTT. V and J are TRBV15 and TRBJ2-3; 13 nucleotides agree with TRBD2. CDR3 length equals 19 residues. With V trimmed by 2 bases and J by 5 bases, 13 bases remained unmatched. Germline loops: CDR1 LNHNV, CDR2 YYDKDF (reference sequence).

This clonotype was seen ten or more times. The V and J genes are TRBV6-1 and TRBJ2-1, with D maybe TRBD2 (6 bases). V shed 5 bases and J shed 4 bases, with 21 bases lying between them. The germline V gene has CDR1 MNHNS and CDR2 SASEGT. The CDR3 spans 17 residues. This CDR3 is CASSSPGVDSYYNEQFF. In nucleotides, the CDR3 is TGTGCCAGCAGTTCGCCGGGAGTAGACAGCTATTACAATGAGCAGTTCTTC.

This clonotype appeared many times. CDR3: CASSLGTGNSNQPQHF. The CDR3 bases are TGTGCCAGCAGCCTCGGGACAGGGAATAGCAATCAGCCCCAGCATTTT. The J gene is TRBJ1-5, the V gene TRBV11-2, with TRBD1 matching 9 bases. Looked up from germline, CDR1 is SGHAT and CDR2 is FQNNGV. V gave up 5 bases and J gave up 0 bases; unmatched junction bases: 5. The CDR3 contains 16 residues.

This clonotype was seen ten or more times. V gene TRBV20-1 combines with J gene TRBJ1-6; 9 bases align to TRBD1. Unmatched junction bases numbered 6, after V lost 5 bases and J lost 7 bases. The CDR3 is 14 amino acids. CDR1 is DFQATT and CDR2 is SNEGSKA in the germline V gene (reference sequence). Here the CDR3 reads CSAPGQGTNSPLHF. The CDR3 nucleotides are TGCAGTGCTCCTGGACAGGGGACGAATTCACCCCTCCACTTT.

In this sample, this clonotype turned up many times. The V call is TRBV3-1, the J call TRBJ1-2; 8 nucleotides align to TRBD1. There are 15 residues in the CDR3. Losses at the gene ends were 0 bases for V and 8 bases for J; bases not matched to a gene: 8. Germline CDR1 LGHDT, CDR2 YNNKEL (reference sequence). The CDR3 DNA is TGTGCCAGCAGCCAAGATTGGACAGGGTCCGGGGGCTACACCTTC. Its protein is CASSQDWTGSGGYTF.

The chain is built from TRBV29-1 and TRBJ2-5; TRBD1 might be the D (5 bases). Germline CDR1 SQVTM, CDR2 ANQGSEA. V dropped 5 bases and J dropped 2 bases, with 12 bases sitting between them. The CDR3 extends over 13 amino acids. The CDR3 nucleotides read TGCAGCGTTTTGGGGCCCTCACAAGAGACCCAGTACTTC. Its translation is CSVLGPSQETQYF.

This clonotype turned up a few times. This chain's CDR3 is CSAGRTGLQETQYF. The CDR3 DNA reads TGCAGTGCAGGAAGGACAGGCCTCCAAGAGACCCAGTACTTC. V usage is TRBV20-1 and J usage is TRBJ2-5, with TRBD1 matching 7 bases. Looked up from germline, CDR1 is DFQATT and CDR2 is SNEGSKA (reference sequence). The CDR3 sequence is 14 residues long. The V and J ends lost 6 bases and 1 base, in that order; junction bases with no gene match: 8.

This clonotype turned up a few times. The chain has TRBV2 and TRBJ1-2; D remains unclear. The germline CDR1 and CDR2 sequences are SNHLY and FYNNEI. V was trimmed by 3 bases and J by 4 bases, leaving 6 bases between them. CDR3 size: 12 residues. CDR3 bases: TGTGCCAGCAGTGAGAAGGTCTATGGCTACACCTTC. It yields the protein CASSEKVYGYTF.

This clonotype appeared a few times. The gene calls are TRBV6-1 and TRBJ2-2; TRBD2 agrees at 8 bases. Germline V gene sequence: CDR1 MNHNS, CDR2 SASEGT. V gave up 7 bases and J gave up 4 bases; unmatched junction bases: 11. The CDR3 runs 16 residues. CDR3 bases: TGTGCCAGCACCCACGATCTCGGGAGGGGCACCGGGGAGCTGTTTTTT. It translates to CASTHDLGRGTGELFF.

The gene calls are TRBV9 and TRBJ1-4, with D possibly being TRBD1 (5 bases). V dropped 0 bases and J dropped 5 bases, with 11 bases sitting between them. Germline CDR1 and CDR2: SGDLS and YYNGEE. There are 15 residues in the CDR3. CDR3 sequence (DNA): TGTGCCAGCAGCGTAGGACAGCCCCTCAATGAAAAACTGTTTTTT. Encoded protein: CASSVGQPLNEKLFF.

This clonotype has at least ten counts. The CDR3 nucleotides are TGTGCCAGCAGCTTAGACGCACACAGGGGGGTACGGGAGACCCAGTACTTC. It encodes CASSLDAHRGVRETQYF. This chain links TRBV11-2 with TRBJ2-5, with 8 bases matching TRBD1. The trim removed 0 bases at V and 5 bases at J, leaving 11 bases unmatched. The CDR3 runs 17 residues. CDR1 is SGHAT and CDR2 is FQNNGV in the germline V gene.

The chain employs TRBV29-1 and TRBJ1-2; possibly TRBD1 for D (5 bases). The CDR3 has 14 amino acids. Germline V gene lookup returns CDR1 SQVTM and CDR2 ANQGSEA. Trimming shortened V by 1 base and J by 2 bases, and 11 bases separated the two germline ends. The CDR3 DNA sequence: TGCAGCGTTGAAGGGGCAGGGCCGAACTATGGCTACACCTTC. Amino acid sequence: CSVEGAGPNYGYTF.

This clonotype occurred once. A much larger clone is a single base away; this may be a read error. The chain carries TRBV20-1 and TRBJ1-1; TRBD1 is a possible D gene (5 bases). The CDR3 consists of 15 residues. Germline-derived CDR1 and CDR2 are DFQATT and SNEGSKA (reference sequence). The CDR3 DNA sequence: TGCAGTGCTAGAGATGAGCGGGGCAGGAACACTGGAGCTTTCTTT. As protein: CSARDERGRNTGAFF.

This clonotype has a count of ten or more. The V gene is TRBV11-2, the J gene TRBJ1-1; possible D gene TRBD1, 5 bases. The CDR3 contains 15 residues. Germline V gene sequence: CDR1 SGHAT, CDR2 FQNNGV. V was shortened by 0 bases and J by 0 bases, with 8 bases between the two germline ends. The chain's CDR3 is CASSLDWGVNTEAFF. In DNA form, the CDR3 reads TGTGCCAGCAGCTTAGATTGGGGGGTGAACACTGAAGCTTTCTTT.

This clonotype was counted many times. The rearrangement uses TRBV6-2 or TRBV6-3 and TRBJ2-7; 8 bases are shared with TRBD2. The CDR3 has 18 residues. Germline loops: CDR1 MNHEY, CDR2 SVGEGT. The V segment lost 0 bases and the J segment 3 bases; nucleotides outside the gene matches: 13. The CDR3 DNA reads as TGTGCCAGCAGTTACTCGACCTCGAGATTACTAGCGGACTACGAGCAGTACTTC. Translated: CASSYSTSRLLADYEQYF.

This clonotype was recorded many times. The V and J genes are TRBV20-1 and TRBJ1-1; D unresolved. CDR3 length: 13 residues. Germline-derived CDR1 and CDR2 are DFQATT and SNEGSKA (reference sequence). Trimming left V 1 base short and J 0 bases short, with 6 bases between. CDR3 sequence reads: CSARVQMNTEAFF. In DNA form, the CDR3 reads TGCAGTGCTAGAGTACAGATGAACACTGAAGCTTTCTTT.

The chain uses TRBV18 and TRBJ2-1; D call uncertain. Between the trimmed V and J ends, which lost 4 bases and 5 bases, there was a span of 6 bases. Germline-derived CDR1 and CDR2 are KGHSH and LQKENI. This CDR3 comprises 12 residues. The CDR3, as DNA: TGTGCCAGCTCACGAAGGGACAATGAGCAGTTCTTC. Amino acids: CASSRRDNEQFF.

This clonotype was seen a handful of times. CDR3 sequence: CASSRDRVGYEQYF. In DNA, the CDR3 is TGTGCCAGCAGCCGCGACAGGGTCGGGTACGAGCAGTACTTC. The rearrangement uses TRBV11-2 and TRBJ2-7, with 7 bases matching TRBD1. The germline gives CDR1 SGHAT, CDR2 FQNNGV. The CDR3 has 14 amino acids. J gave up 4 bases and V 5 bases, and 8 bases lay outside the gene matches.